Listed below are T cell receptor beta chains from one sample, sequenced in a study of blood T cells in healthy people across ages. TCRdb recomputed calls from the 5' RACE reads with MiXCR, one row per CDR3 protein. The table has 1.4 million or so distinct CDR3 sequences, about 45% seen once; the top ten hold about 3.8%. Material: blood. These receptors originate from a woman younger than 30 in good health. Each CDR3 is given with its conserved first and last residue.

CDR3 protein,J gene,V gene,CDR3 length
CASSSPGGHTDTQYF,TRBJ2-3,TRBV11-2,15
CASSFGQGASPLHF,TRBJ1-6,TRBV12-3/TRBV12-4,14
CASSLNPGRWSLPLHF,TRBJ1-6,TRBV7-2,16
CASMAGGGGYGYTF,TRBJ1-2,TRBV2,14
CSASLGDTYNEQYF,TRBJ2-7,TRBV20-1,14
CASKRQLNTEAFF,TRBJ1-1,TRBV6-5,13
CASSSTGGTSYEQYF,TRBJ2-7,TRBV28,15
CSARDPGTVSSYNEQFF,TRBJ2-1,TRBV20-1,17
CSASTGTDFYEQYF,TRBJ2-7,TRBV20-1,14
CASSHTSADEQYF,.,TRBV7-9,13